The 25 T cell receptor beta chains below were found in one sample sequenced in a study of shared clonotypes between healthy human individuals. The data were produced by immunoSEQ multiplex PCR, yet TCRdb's version contains in-frame clones alone and is incomplete. Counted here are a few million clones, around 94% occurring once; the ten biggest clones make up about 0.13%. The sample was naive CD4+ T cells sorted from blood. Sample subset: CD45RA+ positively selected. These TCRs come from a young man in good health.

Points on this clone: The sample holds other DNA sequences that translate to the same CDR3. This rearrangement joins TRBV6-1 to TRBJ2-5, with TRBD1 matching over 7 bases. This CDR3 has 13 residues. After removal of 2 bases from V and 4 bases from J, the junction contained 1 base not matched to a gene. Germline lookup yields CDR1 MNHNS and CDR2 SASEGT. The CDR3 protein is CASSEQGVETQYF. The CDR3, as DNA: TGTGCCAGCAGTGAACAGGGGGTAGAGACCCAGTACTTC.

V usage is TRBV2 and J usage is TRBJ2-2; maybe TRBD1 (5 bases). The CDR3 totals 14 residues. The ends were cut back, 10 bases at V and 1 base at J, with 13 bases in the middle. The germline V gene has CDR1 SNHLY and CDR2 FYNNEI. CDR3 bases: TGTGCCAACTCATTTCAGGGGAACACCGGGGAGCTGTTTTTT. Amino acids: CANSFQGNTGELFF.

A word on this clone: The sample holds other DNA sequences that translate to the same CDR3. The chain employs TRBV6-5 and TRBJ1-1; D gene unclear. In germline, CDR1 is MNHEY, CDR2 SVGAGI. V was pared by 0 bases and J by 0 bases, with 5 bases between. There are 14 residues in the CDR3. The CDR3 DNA sequence: TGTGCCAGCAGTTACTCGAGGGTGAACACTGAAGCTTTCTTT. This gives the protein CASSYSRVNTEAFF.

In its sample, this clone was seen once. V and J are TRBV5-1 and TRBJ2-2; 7 nucleotides line up with TRBD1. Looked up from germline, CDR1 is SGHRS and CDR2 is YFSETQ. V trimming: 0 bases; J trimming: 3 bases; junction bases outside the gene matches: 8. This CDR3 region has 17 residues. The CDR3 protein is CASSLDPRGKDTGELFF. DNA of the CDR3: TGCGCCAGCAGCTTGGACCCCAGGGGGAAGGACACCGGGGAGCTGTTTTTT.

The V and J genes are TRBV5-1 and TRBJ2-3; tentatively, D is TRBD2 (7 bases). This CDR3 spans 16 amino acids. CDR1 SGHRS and CDR2 YFSETQ come from the germline V gene. V was trimmed by 0 bases and J by 2 bases, leaving 13 bases between them. The CDR3 loop is CASSLEGGGLTDTQYF. The CDR3 DNA sequence: TGCGCCAGCAGCTTGGAGGGCGGGGGCCTCACAGATACGCAGTATTTT.

This sequence joins TRBV15 and TRBJ2-1; 9 bases are a match to TRBD1. The germline CDR1 and CDR2 sequences are LNHNV and YYDKDF (reference sequence). Trimming took 1 base from V and 7 from J; bases not matched to a gene: 8. This CDR3 has 16 residues. The CDR3 sequence: CATSRADRGIRNEQFF. The CDR3 DNA reads TGTGCCACCAGCAGAGCCGACAGGGGGATACGGAATGAGCAGTTCTTC.

V gene TRBV5-1 combines with J gene TRBJ1-5; TRBD1 aligns across 11 bases. Unmatched junction bases numbered 4, after V lost 4 bases and J lost 1 base. This CDR3 contains 16 residues. CDR1 and CDR2 from the germline V gene are SGHRS and YFSETQ. CDR3 nucleotide sequence: TGCGCCAGCAGCGCCGGGACAGGGGGAAGCAATCAGCCCCAGCATTTT. It codes for CASSAGTGGSNQPQHF.

In DNA form, the CDR3 reads TGTGCCAGCAGTTTATCGGGCGAGCAGTTCTTC. Translation gives CASSLSGEQFF. The V and J genes are TRBV27 and TRBJ2-1, with no clear D. The CDR3 is 11 residues long. V lost 0 bases and J 10 bases, leaving 4 bases between the germline ends. In germline, CDR1 is MNHEY, CDR2 SMNVEV (reference sequence).

J is TRBJ2-3 and V is TRBV5-4; TRBD2 might be the D (6 bases). CDR3 length equals 13 residues. V lost 4 bases to trimming and J lost 10 bases, with 16 bases between them. Germline CDR1 SGHNT, CDR2 YYREEE (reference sequence). The chain's CDR3 is CASSRDFTVAQYF. Here the CDR3 DNA reads TGTGCCAGCAGCAGGGACTTCACCGTGGCGCAGTATTTT.

V usage is TRBV11-2 and J usage is TRBJ2-3, with D perhaps assigned TRBD1 or TRBD2 (5 bases each). CDR1 is SGHAT and CDR2 is FQNNGV in the germline V gene. The ends were cut back, 1 base at V and 2 bases at J, with 16 bases in the middle. There are 17 residues in the CDR3. CDR3 in amino acids: CASSLVGRDHFTDTQYF. CDR3 nucleotide sequence: TGTGCCAGCAGCTTAGTAGGCAGGGACCATTTCACAGATACGCAGTATTTT.

As concerns this clone: Other nucleotide sequences from this sample produce the same CDR3. The chain employs TRBV6-5 and TRBJ1-4; D remains unclear. Trimming removed 0 bases at V and 5 bases at J, with 4 bases between. Germline V CDR1 and CDR2: MNHEY, SVGAGI. CDR3 length equals 13 residues. CDR3 region: CASSYSGNEKLFF. CDR3 DNA sequence: TGTGCCAGCAGTTACTCAGGAAATGAAAAACTGTTTTTT.

V gene TRBV5-5 combines with J gene TRBJ2-5; D unresolved. V was shortened by 0 bases and J by 2 bases, with 8 bases between the two germline ends. Germline-derived CDR1 and CDR2 are SGHKS and YYEKEE (reference sequence). The CDR3 extends over 14 amino acids. DNA for the CDR3: TGTGCCAGCAGCTTGGCAAGTCAACAAGAGACCCAGTACTTC. This gives the protein CASSLASQQETQYF. Variable domain in full (rest from reference TRBV5-5 and TRBJ2-5): DAGVTQSPTHLIKTRGQQVTLRCSPISGHKSVSWYQQVLGQGPQFIFQYYEKEERGRGNFPDRFSARQFPNYSSELNVNALLLGDSALYLCASSLASQQETQYFGPGTRLLVL.

The gene calls are TRBV6-1 and TRBJ1-4; weak D call: TRBD1 (5 bases). This CDR3 has 15 amino acids. The V gene's germline CDR1 is MNHNS and CDR2 SASEGT. The V gene lost 0 bases and the J gene lost 6 bases, with 11 bases spanning the gap. CDR3: CASSEAGGRDEKLFF. The DNA for the CDR3 is TGTGCCAGCAGTGAAGCTGGGGGACGTGATGAAAAACTGTTTTTT.

The V call is TRBV15, the J call TRBJ2-5, with 7 bases aligning to TRBD1. The CDR3 has 14 residues. V trimming: 4 bases; J trimming: 5 bases; junction bases outside the gene matches: 7. CDR1 is LNHNV, CDR2 YYDKDF, per germline (reference sequence). For the CDR3, the DNA is TGTGCCACCAGCATGGGGCAGGGGGTGGAGACCCAGTACTTC. Its protein product is CATSMGQGVETQYF.

This chain connects TRBV5-4 to TRBJ2-5; maybe TRBD1 (6 bases). Germline-derived CDR1 and CDR2 are SGHNT and YYREEE (reference sequence). This CDR3 contains 13 residues. V gave up 7 bases and J gave up 3 bases, with 13 bases separating them. The CDR3 nucleotides read TGTGCCAGCGCCGACCGGGACAAAGAGACCCAGTACTTC. This sequence encodes CASADRDKETQYF.

Comment on this clone: Other DNA sequences in the same sample also yield this CDR3. The rearrangement uses TRBV7-2 and TRBJ1-1; maybe TRBD1 (6 bases). This CDR3 has 14 residues. V was trimmed by 2 bases and J by 0 bases, leaving 7 bases between them. Germline CDR1 reads SGHTA; CDR2 reads FQGNSA. CDR3 region: CASSLQGMNTEAFF. DNA for the CDR3: TGTGCCAGCAGCTTACAGGGGATGAACACTGAAGCTTTCTTT.

The rearrangement links TRBV5-4 to TRBJ1-6; the D is unclear. The CDR3 runs to 14 residues. Germline CDR1 reads SGHNT; CDR2 reads YYREEE (reference sequence). Trimming took 1 base from V and 7 from J, leaving 9 bases between them. The CDR3 loop is CASSLYQTNSPLHF. The CDR3 coding sequence is TGTGCCAGCAGCTTGTATCAGACAAATTCACCCCTCCACTTT. Together with reference TRBV5-4 and TRBJ1-6, the CDR3 gives the full variable domain: ETGVTQSPTHLIKTRGQQVTLRCSSQSGHNTVSWYQQALGQGPQFIFQYYREEENGRGNFPPRFSGLQFPNYSSELNVNALELDDSALYLCASSLYQTNSPLHFGNGTRLTVT.

The chain links TRBV19 to TRBJ1-3, with D unclear. Germline CDR1 LNHDA, CDR2 SQIVND (reference sequence). The ends were cut back, 6 bases at V and 4 bases at J, with 16 bases in the middle. The CDR3 contains 15 residues. CDR3: CASSVGSSDGNTIYF. CDR3 coding DNA: TGTGCCAGTAGCGTCGGGTCCTCTGACGGAAACACCATATATTTT.

The chain couples TRBV7-8 to TRBJ2-2; 7 bases agree with TRBD2. V dropped 1 base and J dropped 0; count of bases not matched to a gene: 5. The germline V gene has CDR1 SGHVS and CDR2 FQNEAQ. This CDR3 has 17 residues. CDR3 loop: CASSLDSAGANTGELFF. CDR3 nucleotide sequence: TGTGCCAGCAGCTTAGATTCGGCGGGGGCGAACACCGGGGAGCTGTTTTTT.

The chain is built from TRBV6-1 and TRBJ1-1; 7 bases are a match to TRBD1. Per the germline V gene, CDR1 is MNHNS and CDR2 is SASEGT. CDR3 length equals 14 residues. With 4 bases clipped from V and 4 bases from J, the junction kept 6 bases outside the gene matches. CDR3 loop: CASSGRTGGTEAFF. The CDR3 DNA sequence: TGTGCCAGCAGTGGGCGGACAGGTGGCACTGAAGCTTTCTTT.

V usage is TRBV18 and J usage is TRBJ2-6; the D gene is possibly TRBD2 (5 bases). The ends were cut back, 5 bases at V and 1 base at J, with 6 bases in the middle. This CDR3 has 14 residues. The germline gives CDR1 KGHSH, CDR2 LQKENI. This chain's CDR3 is CASSGESGANVLTF. CDR3 DNA: TGTGCCAGCTCAGGGGAGTCTGGGGCCAACGTCCTGACTTTC. Full variable domain (rest looked up from reference TRBV18 and TRBJ2-6): NAGVMQNPRHLVRRRGQEARLRCSPMKGHSHVYWYRQLPEEGLKFMVYLQKENIIDESGMPKERFSAEFPKEGPSILRIQQVVRGDSAAYFCASSGESGANVLTFGAGSRLTVL.

This chain uses TRBV12-5 with TRBJ2-3; D may be TRBD2 (5 bases). CDR1 and CDR2 from the germline V gene are LGHNT and FRNRAP. CDR3 length: 13 amino acids. V lost 5 bases and J 0 bases, leaving 6 bases between the germline ends. CDR3 coding DNA: TGTGCTAGTGGTCGGACTAGCACAGATACGCAGTATTTT. It specifies CASGRTSTDTQYF.

For this clone: At the DNA level, this CDR3 is encoded by other sequences in the same sample as well. The genes are TRBV6-1 and TRBJ1-2, with TRBD1 identical over 7 bases. The CDR3 spans 14 residues. Germline V lookup: CDR1 MNHNS, CDR2 SASEGT. The V segment lost 0 bases and the J segment 8 bases; nucleotides outside the gene matches: 6. For the CDR3, the DNA is TGTGCCAGCAGTGAAGCGCTTCAGGGGGACGGCTACACCTTC. Translation gives CASSEALQGDGYTF.

The chain carries TRBV5-1 and TRBJ1-1; a possible D gene is TRBD1 (6 bases). V gave up 0 bases and J gave up 4 bases, with 19 bases separating them. Germline assignment: CDR1 SGHRS and CDR2 YFSETQ. The CDR3 has 17 amino acids. CDR3 sequence reads: CASSLGEIQGWSTEAFF. The DNA for the CDR3 is TGCGCCAGCAGCTTGGGGGAGATACAGGGCTGGAGCACTGAAGCTTTCTTT.

This chain connects TRBV5-6 to TRBJ2-7, with D unclear. Trimming shortened V by 2 bases and J by 5 bases, and 8 bases separated the two germline ends. Germline lookup yields CDR1 SGHDT and CDR2 YYEEEE. CDR3 length equals 12 residues. The CDR3 bases are TGTGCCAGCAGCTTCGTTTTCAACGAGCAGTACTTC. Residues: CASSFVFNEQYF.